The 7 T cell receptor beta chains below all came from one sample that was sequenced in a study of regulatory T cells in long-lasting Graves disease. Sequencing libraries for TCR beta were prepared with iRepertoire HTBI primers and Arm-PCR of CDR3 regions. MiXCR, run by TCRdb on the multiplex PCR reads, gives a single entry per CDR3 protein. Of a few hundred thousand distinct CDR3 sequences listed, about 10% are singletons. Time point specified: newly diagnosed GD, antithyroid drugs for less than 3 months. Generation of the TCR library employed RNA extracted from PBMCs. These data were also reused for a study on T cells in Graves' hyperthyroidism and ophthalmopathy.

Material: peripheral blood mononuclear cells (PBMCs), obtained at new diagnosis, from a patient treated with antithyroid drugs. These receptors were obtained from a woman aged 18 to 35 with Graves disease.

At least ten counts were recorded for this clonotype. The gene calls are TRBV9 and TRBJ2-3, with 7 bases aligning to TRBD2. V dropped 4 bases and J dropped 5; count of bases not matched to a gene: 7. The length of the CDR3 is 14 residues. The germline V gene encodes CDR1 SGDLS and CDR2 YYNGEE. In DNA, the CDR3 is TGTGCCAGCAGCCCGGGGACTATCAGAGATACGCAGTATTTT. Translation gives CASSPGTIRDTQYF.

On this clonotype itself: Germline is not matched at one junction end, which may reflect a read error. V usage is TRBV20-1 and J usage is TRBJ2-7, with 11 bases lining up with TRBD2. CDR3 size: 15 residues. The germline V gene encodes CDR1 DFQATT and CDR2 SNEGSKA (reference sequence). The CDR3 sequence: CSARGLAGISYGQYF. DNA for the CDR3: TGCAGTGCTAGAGGACTAGCGGGGATCTCCTACGGGCAGTACTTC.

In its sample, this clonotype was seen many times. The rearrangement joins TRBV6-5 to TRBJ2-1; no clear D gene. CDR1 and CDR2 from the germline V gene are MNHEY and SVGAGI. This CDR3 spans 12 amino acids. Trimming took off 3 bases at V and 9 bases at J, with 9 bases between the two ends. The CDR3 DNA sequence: TGTGCCAGCAGTTATATCCAGATTGAGCAGTTCTTC. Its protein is CASSYIQIEQFF.

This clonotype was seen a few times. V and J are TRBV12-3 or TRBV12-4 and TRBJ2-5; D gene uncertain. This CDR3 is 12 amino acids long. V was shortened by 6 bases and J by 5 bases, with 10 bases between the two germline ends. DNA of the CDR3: TGTGCCAGCAGCCCCGTCGTGGAGACCCAGTACTTC. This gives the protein CASSPVVETQYF.

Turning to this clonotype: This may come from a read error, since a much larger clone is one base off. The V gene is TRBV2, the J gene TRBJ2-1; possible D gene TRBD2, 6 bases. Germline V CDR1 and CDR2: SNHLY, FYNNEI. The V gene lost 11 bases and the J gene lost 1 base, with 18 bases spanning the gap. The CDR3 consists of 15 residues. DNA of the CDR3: TGTGCCGGCTTGGATAGCGGTCATTCCTACAATGAGCAGTTCTTC. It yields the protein CAGLDSGHSYNEQFF.

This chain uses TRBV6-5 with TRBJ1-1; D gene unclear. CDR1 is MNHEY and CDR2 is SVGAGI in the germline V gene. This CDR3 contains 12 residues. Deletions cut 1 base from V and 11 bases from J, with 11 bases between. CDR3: CASSYYPNHAFF. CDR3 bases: TGTGCCAGCAGTTACTACCCGAACCACGCTTTCTTT.

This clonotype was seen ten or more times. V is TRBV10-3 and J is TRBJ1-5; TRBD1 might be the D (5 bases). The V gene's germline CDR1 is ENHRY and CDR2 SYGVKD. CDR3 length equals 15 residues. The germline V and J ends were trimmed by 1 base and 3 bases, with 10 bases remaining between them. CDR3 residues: CAISEWGTLNQPQHF. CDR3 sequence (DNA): TGTGCCATCAGTGAGTGGGGGACCCTCAATCAGCCCCAGCATTTT.